This T cell receptor beta chain comes out of a study of CD8+ T cells in alopecia areata (dated by TCRdb to the late 2010s). Describing the broader study: The treated patients, all with moderate-to-severe alopecia areata, were enrolled in an open-label pilot trial of oral tofacitinib given at 5 to 10 mg twice daily. Patients on tofacitinib were biopsied at baseline and after 4 and 24 weeks of treatment, and several of the patients also had a later scalp biopsy. Tofacitinib was given for 6 to 18 months, followed by 6 months of follow-up off drug to assess delayed response and recurrence. The RNA source kit depended on sample type: the PAXgene miRNA kit for fixed scalp, the miRNeasy kit for PBMCs, and the RNeasy kit for mouse skin. Human TCRbeta sequencing covered scalp tissue and sorted CD4+ and CD8+ peripheral blood T cells from patchy and totalis/universalis alopecia areata patients and healthy controls. Clonality in the scalp was compared among normal scalp (n=4), patchy alopecia areata scalp (n=8), and alopecia totalis/universalis scalp (n=8). High-throughput TCRbeta sequencing was used to examine T cell clonal expansion in alopecia areata in both the C3H/HeJ mouse model and human patients. For the treated patients, the SALT score, which quantifies what percentage of scalp surface area is affected, served as the measure of disease severity. immunoSEQ multiplex PCR using 35 Vbeta forward primers and 13 Jbeta reverse primers was used to amplify TCRbeta CDR3 regions.

The method was the immunoSEQ multiplex PCR assay. To provide template for TCR sequencing, every sample had RNA extracted and reverse transcribed into cDNA. SuperScript III was used to make first-strand cDNA, primed with a 2:1 mix of oligo-dT and random hexamers. A synthetic immune receptor repertoire was used to gauge amplification bias, and whatever bias remained was removed computationally. The study's processing was this. Raw reads were preprocessed to remove errors, and CDR3 was defined by IMGT conventions from the conserved cysteine to phenylalanine. Clonality was calculated as 1 minus Shannon entropy normalized by log2 of the number of productive unique TCRs. Scalp TCRbeta sequences were cross-referenced with sorted blood CD4 and CD8 repertoires so that the CD4 or CD8 identity of scalp clones could be inferred. Sourced from immuneACCESS, this table was stored by TCRdb with only in-frame sequences that have V and J called. A share of the clones is absent; for the studies checked, an unresolved V gene accounts for under half, and the remainder has no known explanation. V and J calls and clone size are given by that table; D and trimming were obtained from the DNA. Present in this sample are 200,000 to 250,000 clones, 50% to 60% of which were seen just once. Jointly, the top ten make up around 1.5% of the sample.

A word on this clone: There is no known antigen for this receptor. Within one base of it there is no much larger clone, and no base qualities were kept.

The label giving this sample's time point can be read as: around 29 days on oral tofacitinib. What this sample's treatment or condition label stands for: oral pan-JAK inhibitor, 5-10 mg twice daily. Lesional scalp punch biopsies and peripheral blood were obtained from alopecia areata patients. After PBMCs were isolated by density centrifugation and stained for CD3, CD4 and CD8, a FACSAria was used to sort CD4+ and CD8+ T cells. Overall results and qualifications from the work: Shared TCR sequences between patients were less evident than in mice, which may be partly attributable to HLA diversity in the patient population. Tofacitinib significantly lowered scalp clonality and the number of expanded CD8+ clones among the top 100 scalp clones. During tofacitinib treatment, many expanded lesional clones remained in scalp and blood, and this persistence may partly explain relapse after treatment is stopped. Higher clonality and more expanded CD8+ clones were observed in lesional scalp than in normal scalp, particularly in alopecia totalis/universalis, a finding suggestive of antigenic drive. Because the treated cohort was small and had only one nonresponder, larger studies are needed to examine links between baseline CD8+ expansion and response. Unlike mouse skin, where gammadelta T cells dominate, normal human skin contains resident alphabeta T cells that get sequenced too, which complicates analysis of the scalp TCR repertoire.

The sequence was collected from a human donor with alopecia areata. The source was CD4+ T cells sorted from blood, collected at week 4, from a patient treated with tofacitinib.

The CDR3 protein is CASSRGGSPLHF. The DNA sequence follows: TGTGCCAGCAGTCGGGGCGGGTCACCCCTCCACTTT. The chain is assembled from TRBV27 and TRBJ1-6, and TRBD1 may be the D gene, going by 5 matching bases. The CDR3 spans 12 residues, from the cysteine through the phenylalanine. The only DNA kept is the CDR3, 36 bases in frame from the first base. The V and J ends are trimmed by 5 bases and 10 bases, leaving 9 bases between them. The germline V gene (reference sequence) gives CDR1 as MNHEY and CDR2 as SMNVEV.